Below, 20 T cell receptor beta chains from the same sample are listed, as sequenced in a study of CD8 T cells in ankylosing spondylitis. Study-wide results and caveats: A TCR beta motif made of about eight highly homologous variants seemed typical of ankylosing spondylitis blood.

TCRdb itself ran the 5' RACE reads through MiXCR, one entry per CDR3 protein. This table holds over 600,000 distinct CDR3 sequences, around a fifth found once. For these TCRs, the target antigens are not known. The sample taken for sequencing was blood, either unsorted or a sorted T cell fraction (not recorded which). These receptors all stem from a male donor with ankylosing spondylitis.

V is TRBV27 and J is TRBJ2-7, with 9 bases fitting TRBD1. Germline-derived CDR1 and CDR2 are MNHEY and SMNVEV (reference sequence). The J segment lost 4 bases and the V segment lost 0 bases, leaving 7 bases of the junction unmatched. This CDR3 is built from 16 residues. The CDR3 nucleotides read TGTGCCAGCAGTTTATCGTGGGGGACAGGGAGTTACGAGCAGTACTTC. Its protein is CASSLSWGTGSYEQYF.

CDR3 sequence reads: CASSLDFGVLEAFF. The CDR3 DNA sequence: TGTGCCAGCAGCTTAGATTTCGGTGTACTTGAAGCTTTCTTT. The V call is TRBV11-2, the J call TRBJ1-1; D is unresolved. Trimming stripped 0 bases from V and 7 bases from J, with 12 bases between. The V gene's germline CDR1 is SGHAT and CDR2 FQNNGV. The CDR3 runs to 14 residues.

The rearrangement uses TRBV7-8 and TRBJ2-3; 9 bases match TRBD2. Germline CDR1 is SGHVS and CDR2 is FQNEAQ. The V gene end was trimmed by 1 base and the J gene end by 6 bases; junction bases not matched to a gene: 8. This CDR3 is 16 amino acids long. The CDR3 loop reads CASSLGASGVGDTQYF. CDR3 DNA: TGTGCCAGCAGCTTAGGGGCTAGCGGGGTTGGTGATACGCAGTATTTT.

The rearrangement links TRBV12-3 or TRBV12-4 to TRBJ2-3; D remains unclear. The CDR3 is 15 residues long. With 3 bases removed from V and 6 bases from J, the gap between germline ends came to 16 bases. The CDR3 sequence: CASSFTVWAADTQYF. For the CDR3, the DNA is TGTGCCAGCAGTTTTACGGTTTGGGCAGCGGATACGCAGTATTTT.

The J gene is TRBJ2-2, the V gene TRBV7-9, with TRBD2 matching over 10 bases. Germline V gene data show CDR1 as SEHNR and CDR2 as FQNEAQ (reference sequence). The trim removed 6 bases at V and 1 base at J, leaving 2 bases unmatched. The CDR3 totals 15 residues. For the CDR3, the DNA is TGTGCCAGCAGGCCTAGCGGGAGGAACACCGGGGAGCTGTTTTTT. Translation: CASRPSGRNTGELFF.

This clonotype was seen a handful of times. CDR3: CATSPKAIRYSEQYF. The DNA for the CDR3 is TGTGCCACCAGCCCAAAGGCAATCCGCTACAGCGAGCAGTACTTC. This chain uses TRBV15 with TRBJ2-7; no clear D. Trimming left V 5 bases short and J 6 bases short, with 20 bases between. The germline V gene encodes CDR1 LNHNV and CDR2 YYDKDF (reference sequence). The CDR3 loop spans 15 amino acids.

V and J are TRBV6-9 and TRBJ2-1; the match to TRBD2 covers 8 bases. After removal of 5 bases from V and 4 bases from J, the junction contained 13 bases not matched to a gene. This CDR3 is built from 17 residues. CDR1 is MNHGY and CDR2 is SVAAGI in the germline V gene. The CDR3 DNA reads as TGTGCCAGCAGTCCATCCCCGGGGGGGGGCATTTACAATGAGCAGTTCTTC. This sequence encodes CASSPSPGGGIYNEQFF.

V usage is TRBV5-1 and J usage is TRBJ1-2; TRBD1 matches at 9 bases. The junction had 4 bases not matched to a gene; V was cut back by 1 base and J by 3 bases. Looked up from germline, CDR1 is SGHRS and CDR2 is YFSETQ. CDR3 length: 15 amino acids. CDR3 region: CASSLRDREDYGYTF. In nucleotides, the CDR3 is TGCGCCAGCAGCTTGCGGGACAGGGAGGACTATGGCTACACCTTC.

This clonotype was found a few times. The CDR3 loop reads CSAASLALSYNEQFF. DNA of the CDR3: TGCAGTGCTGCGTCCCTAGCCCTTTCCTACAATGAGCAGTTCTTC. The V gene is TRBV20-1, the J gene TRBJ2-1; maybe TRBD2 (5 bases). Trimming took off 5 bases at V and 1 base at J, with 15 bases between the two ends. CDR3 length equals 15 residues. Germline CDR1 is DFQATT and CDR2 is SNEGSKA (reference sequence).

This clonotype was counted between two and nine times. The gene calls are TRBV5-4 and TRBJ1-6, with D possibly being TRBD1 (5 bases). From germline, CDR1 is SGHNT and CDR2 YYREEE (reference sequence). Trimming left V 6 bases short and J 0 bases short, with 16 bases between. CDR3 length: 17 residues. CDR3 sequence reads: CASTTRGPSSYNSPLHF. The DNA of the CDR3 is TGTGCCAGCACCACGCGGGGCCCTAGCTCCTATAATTCACCCCTCCACTTT.

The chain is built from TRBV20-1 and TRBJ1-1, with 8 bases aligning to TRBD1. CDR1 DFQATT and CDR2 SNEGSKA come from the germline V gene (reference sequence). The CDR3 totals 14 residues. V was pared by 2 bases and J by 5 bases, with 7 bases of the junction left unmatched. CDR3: CSARFRQGRTEAFF. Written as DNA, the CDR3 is TGCAGTGCTAGATTTCGACAGGGGCGAACTGAAGCTTTCTTT.

This CDR3 is CASSPPPPEGINEQYF. CDR3 nucleotides: TGCGCCAGCAGCCCCCCTCCTCCGGAGGGGATCAACGAGCAGTACTTC. The chain couples TRBV4-1 to TRBJ2-7, with a possible D match to TRBD2 (6 bases). Trimming left V 4 bases short and J 5 bases short, with 21 bases between. The CDR3 spans 16 residues. Germline V gene sequence: CDR1 MGHRA, CDR2 YSYEKL.

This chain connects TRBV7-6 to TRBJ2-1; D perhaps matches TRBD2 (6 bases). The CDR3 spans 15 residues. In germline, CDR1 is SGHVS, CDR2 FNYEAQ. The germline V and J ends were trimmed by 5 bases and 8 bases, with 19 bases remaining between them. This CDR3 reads CASSPTTRVDYEQFF. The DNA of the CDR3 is TGTGCCAGCAGCCCCACGACTAGGGTCGATTATGAGCAGTTCTTC.

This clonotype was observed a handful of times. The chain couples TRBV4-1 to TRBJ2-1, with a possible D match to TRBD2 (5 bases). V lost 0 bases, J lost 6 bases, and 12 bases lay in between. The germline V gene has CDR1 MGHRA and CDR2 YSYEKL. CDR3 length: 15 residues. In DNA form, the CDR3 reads TGCGCCAGCAGCCAAGACCCCGGGATTCCCAATGAGCAGTTCTTC. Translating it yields CASSQDPGIPNEQFF.

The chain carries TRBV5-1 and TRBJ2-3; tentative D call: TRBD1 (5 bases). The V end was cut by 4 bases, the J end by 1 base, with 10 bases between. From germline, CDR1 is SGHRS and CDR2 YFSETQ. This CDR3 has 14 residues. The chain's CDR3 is CASSQQGGTDTQYF. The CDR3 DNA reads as TGCGCCAGCAGCCAACAAGGGGGCACAGATACGCAGTATTTT.

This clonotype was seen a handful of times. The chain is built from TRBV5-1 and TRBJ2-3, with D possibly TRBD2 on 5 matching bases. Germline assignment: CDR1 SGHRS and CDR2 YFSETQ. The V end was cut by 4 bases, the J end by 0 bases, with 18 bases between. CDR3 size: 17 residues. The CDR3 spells CASSPRRGSDSTDTQYF. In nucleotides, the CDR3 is TGCGCCAGCAGCCCCCGCCGCGGGTCCGATAGCACAGATACGCAGTATTTT.

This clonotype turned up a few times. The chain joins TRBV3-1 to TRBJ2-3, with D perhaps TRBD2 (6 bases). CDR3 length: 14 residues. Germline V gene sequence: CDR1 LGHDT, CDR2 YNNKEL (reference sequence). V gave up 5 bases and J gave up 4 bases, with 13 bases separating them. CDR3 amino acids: CASSIGGGPDTQYF. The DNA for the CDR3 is TGTGCCAGCAGCATCGGGGGTGGCCCAGATACGCAGTATTTT.

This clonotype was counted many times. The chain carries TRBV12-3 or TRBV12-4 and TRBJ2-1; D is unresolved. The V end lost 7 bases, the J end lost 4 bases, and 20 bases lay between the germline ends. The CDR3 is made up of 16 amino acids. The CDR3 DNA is TGTGCCAGCACCTTGGACCTCGATGAACAATACAATGAGCAGTTCTTC. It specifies CASTLDLDEQYNEQFF.

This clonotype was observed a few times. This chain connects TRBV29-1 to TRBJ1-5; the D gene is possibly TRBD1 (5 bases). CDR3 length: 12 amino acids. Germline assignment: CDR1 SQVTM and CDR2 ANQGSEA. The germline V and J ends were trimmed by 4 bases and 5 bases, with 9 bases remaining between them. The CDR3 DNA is TGCAGCGTTGGGGGGACCCATCAGCCCCAGCATTTT. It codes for CSVGGTHQPQHF.

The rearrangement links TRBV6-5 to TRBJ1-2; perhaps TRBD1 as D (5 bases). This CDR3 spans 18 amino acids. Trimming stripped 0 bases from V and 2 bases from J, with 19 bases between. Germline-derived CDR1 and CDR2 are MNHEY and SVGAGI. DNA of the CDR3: TGTGCCAGCAGTTACTCGAAAGGGACCGGACGACTCAACTATGGCTACACCTTC. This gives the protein CASSYSKGTGRLNYGYTF.